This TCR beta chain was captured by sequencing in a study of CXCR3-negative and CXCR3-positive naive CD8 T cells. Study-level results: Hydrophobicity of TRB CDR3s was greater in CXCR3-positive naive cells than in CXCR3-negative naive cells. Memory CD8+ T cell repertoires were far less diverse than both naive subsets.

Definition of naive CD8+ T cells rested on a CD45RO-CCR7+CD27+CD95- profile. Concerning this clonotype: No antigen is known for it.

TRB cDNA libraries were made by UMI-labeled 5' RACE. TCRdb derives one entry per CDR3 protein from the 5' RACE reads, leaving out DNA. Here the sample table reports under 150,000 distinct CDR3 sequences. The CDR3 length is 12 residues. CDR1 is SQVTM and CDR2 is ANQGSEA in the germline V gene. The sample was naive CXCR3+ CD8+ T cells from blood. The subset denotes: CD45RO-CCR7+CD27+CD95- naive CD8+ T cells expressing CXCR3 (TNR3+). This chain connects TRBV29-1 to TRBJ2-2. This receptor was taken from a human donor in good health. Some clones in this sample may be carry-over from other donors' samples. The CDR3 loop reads CSASTLTGELFF.